This TCR beta chain originates from a study of cytomegalovirus exposure and HLA in healthy donors. Study-wide points: TCR beta sequences reportedly predicted most subjects' HLA-A and HLA-B alleles accurately. Earlier results showed most TCR beta V segments being productive about 90% or about 30% of the time. The study flagged about 150 TCR beta chains as cytomegalovirus-associated.

In regard to this clone: What it binds is not known.

Both 60 Vbeta primers and 13 Jbeta primers went into the PCR. Libraries were prepared by immunoSEQ multiplex PCR; TCRdb keeps only in-frame clonotypes and omits some of them. This table has some 110,000 clones, around 75% appearing once. This clonotype was sampled from a male donor in good health and CMV-seropositive. Sequencing used PBMCs.

As DNA, the CDR3 is TGTGCCAGCAGAGCTACTAGCGGAAGGGTTGGCGAGCAGTACTTC. Translation gives CASRATSGRVGEQYF. The rearrangement joins TRBV28 to TRBJ2-7; 8 nucleotides line up with TRBD2. In germline, CDR1 is MDHEN, CDR2 SYDVKM. J gave up 6 bases and V 6 bases, and 13 bases lay outside the gene matches. The CDR3 extends over 15 amino acids.